Listed below are T cell receptor beta chains from one sample, sequenced in a study of immune evolution from preneoplasia to lung adenocarcinoma. Generated by immunoSEQ multiplex PCR, the TCRdb table keeps only in-frame clones and is missing some. Seen here are about 4,000 clones, 86% observed once, and the top ten hold approximately 4.1%. Sequences were obtained from FFPE minimally invasive lung adenocarcinoma tissue. These receptors were collected from a donor aged 70 or older with lung adenocarcinoma. CDR3s include the opening cysteine and the closing phenylalanine or tryptophan.

CASSPPEGQGKGLAFF	TRBJ1-1	TRBV18
CASSPQGTTPLRPQHF	TRBJ1-5	TRBV4-1
CASSLGQGETQYF	TRBJ2-5	TRBV5-1
CASSPLFWYEQYF	TRBJ2-7	TRBV11-2
CASSQDLSGGNTIYF	TRBJ1-3	TRBV4-1
CASSPGQGAFSGNTIYF	TRBJ1-3	TRBV14
CASSLVRGETQYF	TRBJ2-5	TRBV7-3
CASSLGQGTPAETQYF	TRBJ2-5	TRBV11-3
CAWSTSGVTDTQYF	TRBJ2-3	TRBV30
CASAATVNYNEQFF	TRBJ2-1	TRBV5-5
CAWSRVNSYNEQFF	TRBJ2-1	TRBV30
CASSQDLVGEYQPQHF	TRBJ1-5	TRBV4-3
CAWSEGISYEQYF	TRBJ2-7	TRBV30
CASSLGRGWAYEQYF	TRBJ2-7	TRBV5-6
CASSLRGLLTDTQYF	TRBJ2-3	TRBV7-2
CASSGGWGTGELFF	TRBJ2-2	TRBV7-2
CASSQDRSSYEQYF	TRBJ2-7	TRBV18
CASSNGRGAGEIKTQYF	TRBJ2-5	TRBV21-1
CASNMGLAGYNEQFF	TRBJ2-1	TRBV5-1
CAWSVGHLYEQYF	TRBJ2-7	TRBV30
CASSLTGGIYEQYF	TRBJ2-7	TRBV11-1
CASSLYPQGYEQYF	TRBJ2-7	TRBV6-5
CASSWVVGVNQPQHF	TRBJ1-5	TRBV11-1
CASSDVGQGPDTQYF	TRBJ2-3	TRBV6-4
CASSSGSGTYNEQFF	TRBJ2-1	TRBV6-4
CASSAYPGQREAFF	TRBJ1-1	TRBV9
CASSLVENTGELFF	TRBJ2-2	TRBV11-3
CASTYSGTGLGQETQYF	TRBJ2-5	TRBV11-3
CASSLEGRDRDEQFF	TRBJ2-1	TRBV11-2
CASSLAGGYYNEQFF	TRBJ2-1	TRBV11-2
CASSQRPGLEADTQYF	TRBJ2-3	TRBV4-2
CASSRQREPTDTQYF	TRBJ2-3	TRBV6-5
CASSLVLAHYNEQFF	TRBJ2-1	TRBV11-1
CASSGGGQTYEQYF	TRBJ2-7	TRBV28
CASSWTGSGGYTF	TRBJ1-2	TRBV11-3
CASSPRFEGPLPQHF	TRBJ1-5	TRBV7-8
CATSRLGTASNYGYTF	TRBJ1-2	TRBV15
CATETGGTEETQYF	TRBJ2-5	TRBV6-1
CASSLGTGTDTQYF	TRBJ2-3	TRBV4-3
CASRLAGGTDTQYF	TRBJ2-3	TRBV7-8
CASSPRRGREGGGNEQFF	TRBJ2-1	TRBV11-3
CASSHTGDNEQFF	TRBJ2-1	TRBV7-9
CASSQDFSSYNEQFF	TRBJ2-1	TRBV4-3
CASSLPIYEQYF	TRBJ2-7	TRBV7-6
CASSSTYEQYF	TRBJ2-7	TRBV9
CASSVSRFTDTQYF	TRBJ2-3	TRBV9
CASSRGGAYEQYF	TRBJ2-7	TRBV2
CASSKGLAEETQYF	TRBJ2-5	TRBV6-6